This TCR beta chain was sequenced for a study of cytotoxic CD8 clonotypes in ibrutinib-treated CLL. In this sample, this clone turned up a few times. Libraries were prepared by immunoSEQ multiplex PCR; TCRdb keeps only in-frame clonotypes and omits some of them. The sample includes 57,000 or so clones, around 52% of them seen just once. With 3 bases clipped from V and 10 bases from J, the junction kept 7 bases outside the gene matches. CDR1 and CDR2 from the germline V gene are MNHEY and SMNVEV (reference sequence). CDR3 length: 14 residues. This chain joins TRBV27 and TRBJ1-5, with 9 positions matching TRBD1. Here the sequenced sample was PBMCs, taken at disease progression, from a patient treated with ibrutinib. This TCR derives from a human donor with chronic lymphocytic leukemia. CDR3 DNA sequence: TGTGCCAGCAGTTTTCGGACAGGGGTATTCCCCCAGCATTTT. As protein: CASSFRTGVFPQHF.